This entry lists 9 T cell receptor beta chains sequenced from one sample in a study of control samples from healthy donors and cancer patients. Data came from immunoSEQ multiplex PCR; TCRdb stores just in-frame clones and leaves some out. This sample carries tens of thousands of clones, roughly 87% of them seen once, and the ten largest clones take around 5.1%. Sequencing was done on a sample of PBMCs. The receptors come from a man between 60 and 75 years old with colorectal cancer.

The gene calls are TRBV5-1 and TRBJ1-1; D may be TRBD1 (5 bases). The V end was cut by 1 base, the J end by 0 bases, with 10 bases between. The CDR3 consists of 15 residues. CDR1 and CDR2 (germline): SGHRS, YFSETQ. CDR3 sequence reads: CASSLYEGMNTEAFF. The CDR3, as DNA: TGCGCCAGCAGCTTGTATGAGGGGATGAACACTGAAGCTTTCTTT.

The chain employs TRBV6-2 or TRBV6-3 and TRBJ2-3, with TRBD2 matching 13 bases. The junction had 8 bases not matched to a gene; V was cut back by 6 bases and J by 5 bases. The CDR3 contains 16 residues. The germline V gene has CDR1 MNHEY and CDR2 SVGEGT. CDR3 DNA: TGTGCCAGCAGCCCAACTAGCGGGGGGGCCGGAGATACGCAGTATTTT. Translated, it gives CASSPTSGGAGDTQYF.

This clone was recorded only once. V is TRBV5-1 and J is TRBJ1-5, with TRBD1 as a possible D gene (6 bases). The germline gives CDR1 SGHRS, CDR2 YFSETQ. V was trimmed by 4 bases and J by 7 bases, leaving 18 bases between them. The CDR3 has 15 residues. This CDR3 is CASSPGGQGKQPQHF. The CDR3 DNA follows: TGCGCCAGCAGCCCCGGTGGGCAGGGGAAGCAGCCCCAGCATTTT.

The J gene is TRBJ1-1, the V gene TRBV4-1; tentatively, D is TRBD1 (5 bases). This CDR3 has 15 amino acids. CDR1 and CDR2 from the germline V gene are MGHRA and YSYEKL. Trimming stripped 2 bases from V and 3 bases from J, with 13 bases between. The CDR3 loop reads CASSQNPQGHTEAFF. The CDR3 coding sequence is TGCGCCAGCAGCCAAAATCCCCAGGGTCACACTGAAGCTTTCTTT.

In its sample, this clone was seen a few times. V usage is TRBV10-2 and J usage is TRBJ1-1; 11 nucleotides line up with TRBD1. Germline trimming cut 3 bases from V and 0 bases from J; bases unmatched to any gene: 6. Germline V gives CDR1 WSHSY, CDR2 SAAADI. The CDR3 spans 17 residues. CDR3 bases: TGCGCCAGCAGTGACAGGGGACAGGGGGTTCTGAACACTGAAGCTTTCTTT. Protein sequence: CASSDRGQGVLNTEAFF.

The J gene is TRBJ2-7, the V gene TRBV18; TRBD1 aligns across 7 bases. This CDR3 is 15 amino acids long. Germline CDR1 KGHSH, CDR2 LQKENI. V shed 3 bases, J shed 4 bases, and the junction held 9 bases outside the gene matches. The DNA of the CDR3 is TGTGCCAGCTCACCGTCTTCCGGGACAGCATACGAGCAGTACTTC. Its translation is CASSPSSGTAYEQYF.

V usage is TRBV27 and J usage is TRBJ1-2; D gene unclear. The CDR3 consists of 14 residues. Looked up from germline, CDR1 is MNHEY and CDR2 is SMNVEV (reference sequence). Trimming removed 0 bases at V and 11 bases at J, with 16 bases between. DNA for the CDR3: TGTGCCAGCAGTTTATCCCCCGGCCGGGCCTTTTACACCTTC. This sequence encodes CASSLSPGRAFYTF.

The chain couples TRBV30 to TRBJ2-7; D is possibly TRBD1 or TRBD2 (5 bases each). Germline V lookup: CDR1 GTSNPN, CDR2 SVGIG (reference sequence). Trimming shortened V by 2 bases and J by 7 bases, and 12 bases separated the two germline ends. This CDR3 comprises 12 residues. This CDR3 reads CAWSPGTSEQYF. Here the CDR3 DNA reads TGTGCCTGGAGTCCGGGGACCTCAGAGCAGTACTTC. The full variable domain, completed using reference TRBV30 and TRBJ2-7, is SQTIHQWPATLVQPVGSPLSLECTVEGTSNPNLYWYRQAAGRGLQLLFYSVGIGQISSEVPQNLSASRPQDRQFILSSKKLLLSDSGFYLCAWSPGTSEQYFGPGTRLTVT.

In DNA, the CDR3 is TGTGCCACCAGCAGAGATGTCGTACAGGGGATCGGGAATGAGCAGTTCTTC. Encoded protein: CATSRDVVQGIGNEQFF. The chain is built from TRBV15 and TRBJ2-1; 7 bases align to TRBD1. There are 17 residues in the CDR3. Germline trimming cut 0 bases from V and 7 bases from J; bases unmatched to any gene: 12. CDR1 is LNHNV, CDR2 YYDKDF, per germline (reference sequence).